One and the same sample provided the 12 T cell receptor beta chains below, sequenced in a study of T cell responses to AZD1222 COVID-19 vaccine. Data came from immunoSEQ multiplex PCR; TCRdb stores just in-frame clones and leaves some out. The table shows 150,000 or so clones, with about 91% occurring only once. The sequenced sample was peripheral blood, obtained 28 days after the second AZD1222 dose. Receptors originate from an adult who received the AZD1222 COVID-19 vaccine.

CDR3 region: CASSSRLAGGQDTQYF. The CDR3 coding sequence is TGTGCCAGCAGCTCTAGACTAGCGGGGGGGCAAGATACGCAGTATTTT. This chain uses TRBV13 with TRBJ2-3, with TRBD2 identical over 14 bases. V lost 4 bases, J lost 5 bases, and 5 bases stayed unmatched. The germline V gene has CDR1 PRHDT and CDR2 FYEKMQ (reference sequence). The CDR3 runs to 16 residues.

This rearrangement joins TRBV6-5 to TRBJ1-1; a possible D gene is TRBD1 (5 bases). This CDR3 is 13 amino acids long. Between the trimmed V and J ends, which lost 5 bases and 5 bases, there was a span of 12 bases. Germline CDR1 and CDR2: MNHEY and SVGAGI. The CDR3 region has the DNA TGTGCCAGCAGTCTCACGGGGGGGACTGAAGCTTTCTTT. The encoded protein is CASSLTGGTEAFF.

This clone was found a few times. The chain recombines TRBV4-1 with TRBJ2-1; a possible D gene is TRBD1 (6 bases). The CDR3 loop spans 15 amino acids. Germline CDR1 MGHRA, CDR2 YSYEKL. V lost 4 bases, J lost 4 bases, and 14 bases lay in between. DNA for the CDR3: TGCGCCAGCAGCCCCGCGGACAGATTATACAATGAGCAGTTCTTC. Encoded protein: CASSPADRLYNEQFF.

CDR3 DNA sequence: TGCAGCGTCCTCGGTCCGGGGAACACTGAAGCTTTCTTT. Its translation is CSVLGPGNTEAFF. V and J are TRBV29-1 and TRBJ1-1; the D is unclear. Germline V gene lookup returns CDR1 SQVTM and CDR2 ANQGSEA. The CDR3 spans 13 residues. The V gene lost 6 bases and the J gene lost 1 base, with 12 bases spanning the gap. Filled out from reference TRBV29-1 and TRBJ1-1, the complete variable domain reads SAVISQKPSRDICQRGTSLTIQCQVDSQVTMMFWYRQQPGQSLTLIATANQGSEATYESGFVIDKFPISRPNLTFSTLTVSNMSPEDSSIYLCSVLGPGNTEAFFGQGTRLTVV.

The genes are TRBV5-6 and TRBJ2-7, with unresolved D. From germline, CDR1 is SGHDT and CDR2 YYEEEE. V was trimmed by 3 bases and J by 0 bases, leaving 10 bases between them. The CDR3 extends over 14 amino acids. The CDR3 loop is CASSSLLLSYEQYF. Here the CDR3 DNA reads TGTGCCAGCAGCTCGCTGCTTCTCTCCTACGAGCAGTACTTC.

This clone was seen a single time. The CDR3 DNA is TGTGCCAGCAGCTTAATGGCAGGGGAAGTAGATACGCAGTATTTT. Protein: CASSLMAGEVDTQYF. V is TRBV7-2 and J is TRBJ2-3; tentative D call: TRBD1 (6 bases). The length of the CDR3 is 15 residues. Between the trimmed V and J ends, which lost 2 bases and 5 bases, there was a span of 14 bases. CDR1 and CDR2 (germline): SGHTA, FQGNSA.

V is TRBV7-9 and J is TRBJ2-3, with a weak D call TRBD1 (6 bases). The length of the CDR3 is 15 residues. Trimming stripped 5 bases from V and 4 bases from J, with 16 bases between. Germline V gene data show CDR1 as SEHNR and CDR2 as FQNEAQ (reference sequence). In DNA, the CDR3 is TGTGCCAGCAGCCTGGGGGCTCACAGAGCAGATACGCAGTATTTT. Residues: CASSLGAHRADTQYF.

The rearrangement uses TRBV2 and TRBJ1-6; TRBD1 matches at 7 bases. Germline V gene sequence: CDR1 SNHLY, CDR2 FYNNEI. There are 16 residues in the CDR3. J gave up 0 bases and V 7 bases, and 6 bases lay outside the gene matches. This chain's CDR3 is CASTRDRYSYNSPLHF. CDR3 sequence (DNA): TGTGCCAGCACCAGGGACAGATACTCCTATAATTCACCCCTCCACTTT.

This clone was observed once. Within the sample, other DNA sequences also encode this same CDR3. In DNA form, the CDR3 reads TGCGCCAGCAGCTTAGGACAGGGCGAAACTGAAGCTTTCTTT. Translated: CASSLGQGETEAFF. The chain recombines TRBV5-1 with TRBJ1-1; 8 bases agree with TRBD1. The germline gives CDR1 SGHRS, CDR2 YFSETQ. Germline trimming cut 2 bases from V and 5 bases from J; bases unmatched to any gene: 5. The CDR3 loop spans 14 amino acids.

The chain joins TRBV12-3 or TRBV12-4 to TRBJ2-7; D may be TRBD1 (6 bases). The CDR3 runs to 13 residues. The V end was cut by 3 bases, the J end by 5 bases, with 11 bases between. This CDR3 is CASSLNRAHEQYF. In DNA, the CDR3 is TGTGCCAGCAGTTTGAACAGGGCCCACGAGCAGTACTTC.

As to this clone: Germline is not matched at one junction end, which may reflect a read error. The chain employs TRBV20-1 and TRBJ1-1; D is uncertain. The CDR3 is 8 amino acids. The germline gives CDR1 DFQATT, CDR2 SNEGSKA (reference sequence). DNA for the CDR3: TGCAGTGCTAGAGGAACCCTCTTT. It codes for CSARGTLF.

For this clone: The sample contains more than one DNA sequence encoding this CDR3. The chain links TRBV6-1 to TRBJ1-5; a weak D match, TRBD1 (5 bases). Trimming removed 1 base from V and 4 bases from J, with 5 bases in between. This CDR3 comprises 13 residues. The germline CDR1 and CDR2 sequences are MNHNS and SASEGT. CDR3 amino acids: CASSEGGNQPQHF. As DNA, the CDR3 is TGTGCCAGCAGTGAAGGGGGGAATCAGCCCCAGCATTTT.